This T cell receptor beta chain was identified during a study of T cell repertoires in cytomegalovirus infection. A single record per CDR3 protein comes from TCRdb applying MiXCR to the reads. Counted here are some 940,000 distinct CDR3 sequences, around 32% occurring once; the ten biggest clones make up 13%. This clonotype showed up many times. Its antigen is unknown. CDR1 is SGHVS, CDR2 FQNEAQ, per germline. Trimming pared 3 bases from V and 5 bases from J, leaving 14 bases between. The CDR3 contains 15 residues. The TCR was taken from a human donor in good health (CMV status not recorded). Some clones in this sample may be carry-over from other donors' samples. The sample here was cultured CD8+ T cells from PBMCs, taken from culture after CMV antigen stimulation. The chain combines TRBV7-8 with TRBJ2-1, with D possibly being TRBD2 (6 bases). The CDR3 loop reads CASSFRGNPNNEQFF. The DNA for the CDR3 is TGTGCCAGCAGCTTTCGGGGGAATCCGAACAATGAGCAGTTCTTC.